The 9 T cell receptor beta chains listed next were all sequenced from one sample in a study of blood T cells in healthy people across ages. Combining a sample-barcoded 5' primer with a J-beta primer mix, a second PCR ran for 7 to 11 cycles. TCRdb re-called the 5' RACE reads through MiXCR, storing one row per CDR3 protein. The sample yields approximately 2,000,000 distinct CDR3 sequences, approximately 39% seen once. Sequenced sample: blood. The receptor set was obtained from a human donor in good health.

This clonotype occurred a few times. The chain combines TRBV6-6 with TRBJ1-5; D may be TRBD1 (5 bases). V was clipped by 0 bases and J by 5 bases, with 8 bases between them. Germline V gene lookup returns CDR1 MNHNY and CDR2 SVGAGI (reference sequence). This CDR3 contains 14 residues. Written as DNA, the CDR3 is TGTGCCAGCAGTTACTCAGGGGCGTATCAGCCCCAGCATTTT. This sequence encodes CASSYSGAYQPQHF.

CDR3 nucleotides: TGTGCCAGCAGCGCCCCGGGACTAGCGGGGGTTACTCCCTACAATGAGCAGTTCTTC. It translates to CASSAPGLAGVTPYNEQFF. This chain uses TRBV9 with TRBJ2-1; 14 nucleotides align to TRBD2. CDR1 and CDR2 from the germline V gene are SGDLS and YYNGEE. V was clipped by 3 bases and J by 2 bases; unmatched bases: 10. The CDR3 loop spans 19 amino acids.

The table lists this clonotype with a few counts. The chain is built from TRBV7-6 and TRBJ2-7; 8 bases align to TRBD1. This CDR3 contains 15 residues. Germline lookup yields CDR1 SGHVS and CDR2 FNYEAQ. The trim removed 7 bases at V and 3 bases at J, leaving 11 bases unmatched. This CDR3 is CASTIGQGPFYEQYF. The CDR3 DNA is TGTGCCAGCACCATAGGACAGGGCCCCTTCTACGAGCAGTACTTC.

The chain couples TRBV5-1 to TRBJ1-1, with 9 positions matching TRBD1. CDR3 length equals 17 residues. Germline CDR1 reads SGHRS; CDR2 reads YFSETQ. V lost 0 bases to trimming and J lost 3 bases; unmatched junction nucleotides: 9. CDR3 region: CASSLGTGVVSDTEAFF. The DNA of the CDR3 is TGCGCCAGCAGCTTGGGGACAGGGGTAGTGTCGGACACTGAAGCTTTCTTT.

This clonotype appeared a few times. The chain couples TRBV7-2 to TRBJ2-4; a possible D gene is TRBD2 (6 bases). There are 14 residues in the CDR3. Deletions cut 3 bases from V and 13 bases from J, with 19 bases between. CDR1 SGHTA and CDR2 FQGNSA come from the germline V gene. CDR3 protein: CASSLTPGTGEQYF. CDR3 DNA: TGTGCCAGCAGCTTGACCCCAGGGACGGGGGAGCAGTACTTC.

This clonotype was detected many times. V gene TRBV6-2 or TRBV6-3 combines with J gene TRBJ1-1; D unclear. V was pared by 0 bases and J by 4 bases, with 0 bases between. CDR1 is MNHEY, CDR2 SVGEGT, per germline. The CDR3 extends over 11 amino acids. The CDR3 DNA reads TGTGCCAGCAGTTACTCCACTGAAGCTTTCTTT. Its protein product is CASSYSTEAFF.

The chain links TRBV6-5 to TRBJ1-2; no reliable D call. Germline values: CDR1 MNHEY, CDR2 SVGAGI. The CDR3 is made up of 13 amino acids. The V end lost 6 bases, the J end lost 2 bases, and 10 bases lay between the germline ends. The CDR3 nucleotides are TGTGCCAGCAGGTGGACGGGCAACTATGGCTACACCTTC. This codes for CASRWTGNYGYTF.

The chain's CDR3 is CASSYSTSGTGGHEQYF. In nucleotides, the CDR3 is TGTGCCAGCAGTTACTCCACGTCGGGGACAGGGGGACACGAGCAGTACTTC. J is TRBJ2-7 and V is TRBV6-5; 11 bases match TRBD1. The CDR3 contains 17 residues. J was trimmed by 5 bases and V by 0 bases; bases with no gene match: 9. Per germline, CDR1 MNHEY and CDR2 SVGAGI.

The chain is built from TRBV12-3 or TRBV12-4 and TRBJ2-2, with D possibly being TRBD1 or TRBD2 (5 bases each). CDR3 length: 14 amino acids. V lost 4 bases to trimming and J lost 3 bases, with 9 bases between them. The CDR3 DNA follows: TGTGCCAGCAGTTGGCAGGGACACACCGGGGAGCTGTTTTTT. Protein product: CASSWQGHTGELFF.